A single T cell receptor beta chain is shown here with its context. Its target is not known. As the sequencing template, cDNA was produced by extracting RNA and reverse transcribing it. This table comes from immunoSEQ multiplex PCR, and its TCRdb copy is limited to in-frame clones, with some not included. The data contain fewer than 150,000 clones, roughly 56% of them singletons. Germline V gives CDR1 LNHDA, CDR2 SQIVND (reference sequence). J was trimmed by 8 bases and V by 6 bases; bases with no gene match: 8. There are 13 residues in the CDR3. As for treatment: oral pan-JAK inhibitor, 5-10 mg twice daily. The sample comes from a study of CD8+ T cells in alopecia areata. Study in general: Affected scalp percentage determined the severity score of treated patients. Findings and limits, study-wide: Tofacitinib did not eliminate many expanded lesional clones from scalp or blood. Across lesional scalp, and particularly alopecia totalis/universalis, clonality surpassed that of normal scalp.

The chain couples TRBV19 to TRBJ1-2, with 8 nucleotides matching TRBD1. The sequence derives from a human donor with alopecia areata. This material consisted of CD4+ T cells sorted from blood, taken at week 24, from a patient treated with tofacitinib. The CDR3 here is CASSVDRGQGYTF. The CDR3 DNA follows: TGTGCCAGTAGCGTCGACAGGGGCCAGGGCTACACCTTC.